This TCR beta chain originates from a study of cytomegalovirus exposure and HLA in healthy donors. Study-wide findings and caveats: As a later analysis showed, several of the most significant clusters appeared to be linked to common viral pathogens. Among CMV-associated TCR beta chains, most appeared HLA-restricted in a later analysis.

The PCR used 60 Vbeta and 13 Jbeta primers. Profiled with immunoSEQ multiplex PCR; TCRdb holds only in-frame clones, not every one. The table has about 78,000 clones, 63% seen once. This clone was counted a few times. Its target is unknown. CDR1 and CDR2 (germline): MDHEN, SYDVKM. V lost 7 bases, J lost 4 bases, and 11 bases lay in between. CDR3 length: 13 amino acids. The sample taken for sequencing was PBMCs. The sequence derives from a young man in good health and CMV-seropositive. The chain recombines TRBV28 with TRBJ2-1; maybe TRBD1 (5 bases). The CDR3 is CASTLTDYNEQFF. The CDR3 bases are TGTGCCAGCACTCTGACAGATTACAATGAGCAGTTCTTC.